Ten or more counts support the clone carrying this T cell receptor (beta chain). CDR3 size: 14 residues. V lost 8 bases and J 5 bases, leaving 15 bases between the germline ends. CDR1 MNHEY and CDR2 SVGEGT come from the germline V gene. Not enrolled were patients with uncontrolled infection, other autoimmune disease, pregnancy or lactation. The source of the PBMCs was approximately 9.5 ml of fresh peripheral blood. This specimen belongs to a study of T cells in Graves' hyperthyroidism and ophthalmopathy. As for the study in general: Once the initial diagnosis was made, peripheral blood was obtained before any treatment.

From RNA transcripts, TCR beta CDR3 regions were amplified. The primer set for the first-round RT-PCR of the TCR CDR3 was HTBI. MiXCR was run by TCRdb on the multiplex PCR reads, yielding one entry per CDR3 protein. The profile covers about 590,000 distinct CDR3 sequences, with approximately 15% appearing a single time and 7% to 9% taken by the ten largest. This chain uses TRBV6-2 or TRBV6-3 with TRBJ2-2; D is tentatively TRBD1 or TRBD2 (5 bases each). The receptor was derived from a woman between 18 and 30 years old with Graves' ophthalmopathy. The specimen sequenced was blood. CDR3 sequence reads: CASQGVGSTGELFF. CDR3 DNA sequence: TGTGCCAGCCAGGGAGTGGGATCTACCGGGGAGCTGTTTTTT.